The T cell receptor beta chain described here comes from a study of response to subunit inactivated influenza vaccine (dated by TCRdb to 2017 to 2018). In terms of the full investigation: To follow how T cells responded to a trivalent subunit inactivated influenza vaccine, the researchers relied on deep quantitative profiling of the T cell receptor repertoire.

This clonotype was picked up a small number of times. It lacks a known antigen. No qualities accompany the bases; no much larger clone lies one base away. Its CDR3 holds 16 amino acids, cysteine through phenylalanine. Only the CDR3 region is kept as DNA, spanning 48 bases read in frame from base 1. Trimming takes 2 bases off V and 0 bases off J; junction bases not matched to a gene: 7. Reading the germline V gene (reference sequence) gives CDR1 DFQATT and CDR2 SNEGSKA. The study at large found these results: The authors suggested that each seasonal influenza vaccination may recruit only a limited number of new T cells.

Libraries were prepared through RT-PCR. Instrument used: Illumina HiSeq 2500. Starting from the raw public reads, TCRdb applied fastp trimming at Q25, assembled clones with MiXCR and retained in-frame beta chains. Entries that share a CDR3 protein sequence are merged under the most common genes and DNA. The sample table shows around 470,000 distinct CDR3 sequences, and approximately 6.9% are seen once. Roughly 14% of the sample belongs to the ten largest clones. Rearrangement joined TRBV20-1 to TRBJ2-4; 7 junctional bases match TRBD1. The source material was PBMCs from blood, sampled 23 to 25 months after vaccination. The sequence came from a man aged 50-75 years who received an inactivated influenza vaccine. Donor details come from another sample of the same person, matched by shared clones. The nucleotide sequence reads TGCAGTGCTAGACCGACAGGGCTACTAGCCAAAAACATTCAGTACTTC. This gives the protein CSARPTGLLAKNIQYF.